Listed below are T cell receptor beta chains from one sample, sequenced in a study of blood T cell repertoires in COVID-19. Clones were read by immunoSEQ multiplex PCR, and TCRdb kept only the in-frame ones, dropping some. The repertoire holds some 350,000 clones, with approximately 92% as singletons. Sequences were obtained from PBMCs or T cells enriched from blood (not recorded which). The receptors shown here come from a man aged 18-30 years who had recovered from COVID-19. Each CDR3 is given with its conserved first and last residue. A D gene is named only where the DNA matches it firmly. Size values are once, few and many counts, or a class for expanded clones, and some rows have none.

v_call,j_call,clone_size,d_call,cdr3_aa,cdr3_nt
TRBV18,TRBJ2-7,.,.,CASEIRGEQYF,TGTGCCAGCGAAATCCGGGGCGAGCAGTACTTC
TRBV4-1,TRBJ2-1,.,.,CASSPSPGGNNEQFF,TGCGCCAGCAGCCCATCCCCCGGGGGAAACAATGAGCAGTTCTTC
TRBV7-2,TRBJ2-7,once,.,CASSLGYGSFYEQYF,TGTGCCAGCAGCTTAGGCTACGGGAGTTTCTACGAGCAGTACTTC
TRBV19,TRBJ2-3,.,.,CASSYDLSTDTQYF,TGTGCCAGTAGTTACGACTTATCCACAGATACGCAGTATTTT
TRBV6-5,TRBJ1-3,.,.,CASSTDRLAGNTIYF,TGTGCCAGCAGCACCGACAGGCTCGCCGGAAACACCATATATTTT
TRBV5-1,TRBJ2-3,.,TRBD2,CASRQLAGPGTDTQYF,TGCGCCAGCAGACAATTAGCGGGTCCTGGCACAGATACGCAGTATTTT
TRBV28,TRBJ1-1,.,.,CASSLRGTNTEAFF,TGTGCCAGCAGTTTGAGGGGGACGAACACTGAAGCTTTCTTT
TRBV5-4,TRBJ2-5,.,.,CASPSADQETQYF,TGTGCCAGCCCCTCCGCGGACCAAGAGACCCAGTACTTC
TRBV5-1,TRBJ2-6,.,.,CASSSGGANVLTF,TGCGCCAGCAGCTCAGGGGGGGCCAACGTCCTGACTTTC
TRBV5-4,TRBJ2-1,once,TRBD2,CASSLGGDPSYNEQFF,TGTGCCAGCAGCCTGGGGGGGGACCCCTCCTACAATGAGCAGTTCTTC
TRBV18,TRBJ1-1,.,TRBD1,CASSLVTGGDTEAFF,TGTGCCAGCTCACTCGTGACAGGGGGGGACACTGAAGCTTTCTTT
TRBV28,TRBJ1-6,.,TRBD1,CASTLPGQDNYNSPLHF,TGTGCCAGCACCTTACCGGGACAGGATAACTATAATTCACCCCTCCACTTT
TRBV5-5,TRBJ1-2,once,TRBD1,CASSLDLRTGPGKGYTF,TGTGCCAGCAGCTTAGATCTTAGGACAGGGCCAGGAAAGGGCTACACCTTC
TRBV4-3,TRBJ2-1,.,TRBD2,CASSLGLASEVEEQFF,TGCGCCAGCAGCCTCGGACTAGCCTCTGAAGTGGAGGAGCAGTTCTTC
TRBV11-2,TRBJ1-1,.,TRBD1,CASSSGQGYTEAFF,TGTGCCAGCAGCTCCGGACAGGGATACACTGAAGCTTTCTTT
TRBV6-5,TRBJ1-1,.,TRBD1,CASRDRGRTEAFF,TGTGCCAGCAGAGACAGGGGGCGAACTGAAGCTTTCTTT
TRBV28,TRBJ2-5,.,.,CASSFRGAGETQYF,TGTGCCAGCAGTTTTCGGGGGGCGGGAGAGACCCAGTACTTC
TRBV3-1/TRBV3-2,TRBJ1-1,once,.,CASSLSGRGITEAFF,TGTGCCAGCAGCCTTTCCGGTCGGGGGATCACTGAAGCTTTCTTT
TRBV9,TRBJ1-1,.,TRBD1,CASSAYRGENSPAFF,TGTGCCAGCAGCGCCTACAGGGGCGAGAATTCACCAGCCTTCTTT
TRBV11-2,TRBJ2-2,.,TRBD2,CASSLIFSGGNTGELFF,TGTGCCAGCAGCTTAATCTTTAGCGGGGGGAACACCGGGGAGCTGTTTTTT
TRBV7-3,TRBJ2-7,.,TRBD1,CASSTPGTGNSEQYF,TGTGCCAGCAGCACTCCCGGGACAGGGAATAGCGAGCAGTACTTC
TRBV21-1,TRBJ2-1,.,.,CASSKASTLSSYNEQFF,TGTGCCAGCAGCAAAGCATCGACACTGAGCTCCTACAATGAGCAGTTCTTC
TRBV30,TRBJ1-1,.,.,CAWTLIQGNTEAFF,TGTGCCTGGACCCTCATACAGGGGAACACTGAAGCTTTCTTT
TRBV4-1,TRBJ2-1,.,TRBD1,CASSQADRLSYNEQFF,TGCGCCAGCAGCCAGGCGGACAGGTTATCCTACAATGAGCAGTTCTTC
TRBV5-4,TRBJ1-2,.,TRBD1,CASSPGQFNYGYTF,TGTGCCAGCAGCCCGGGACAGTTTAACTATGGCTACACCTTC
TRBV7-9,TRBJ1-1,.,.,CASSQIGGTEAFF,TGTGCCAGCAGCCAGATCGGGGGGACTGAAGCTTTCTTT
TRBV2,TRBJ2-7,.,.,CASSREGGRQYF,TGTGCCAGCAGTCGAGAGGGCGGACGGCAGTACTTC
TRBV27,TRBJ1-5,.,TRBD1,CASSLTGTGGIRPQHF,TGTGCCAGCAGCCTAACCGGGACAGGGGGCATTCGGCCCCAGCATTTT
TRBV19,TRBJ1-5,few,.,CASSGLYPDSHNQPQHF,TGTGCCAGTAGTGGGTTATACCCGGACAGTCACAATCAGCCCCAGCATTTT
TRBV7-9,TRBJ1-5,.,TRBD1,CASSPSGTGLMPQHF,TGTGCCAGCAGTCCATCCGGGACAGGTTTAATGCCCCAGCATTTT
TRBV4-1,TRBJ2-7,.,.,CASSQGRGGSYEQYF,TGCGCCAGCAGCCAAGGCAGGGGTGGCAGCTACGAGCAGTACTTC
TRBV10-3,TRBJ1-1,.,.,CAISRDSPQEEAFF,TGTGCCATCAGTCGTGACAGCCCTCAAGAGGAAGCTTTCTTT